This TCR beta chain was identified in a study of T cells in Graves' hyperthyroidism and ophthalmopathy. Whole-study results and caveats: Model output signaled ophthalmopathy a median roughly 6.5 months ahead of onset. Blood also carried most thyroid clonotypes expanded above 0.001.

The length of the CDR3 is 15 residues. V lost 0 bases to trimming and J lost 4 bases; unmatched junction nucleotides: 5. From germline, CDR1 is SGHTA and CDR2 FQGNSA. This clonotype was observed at least ten times. Antigen specificity is unknown. From RNA transcripts, TCR beta CDR3 regions were amplified. The HTBI primer set drove a first-round RT-PCR of the TCR CDR3. TCRdb re-called the multiplex PCR reads with MiXCR, one entry per CDR3 protein. The sample contains about 200,000 distinct CDR3 sequences, more than 15% of which appear only once. The sequenced sample consisted of blood. The receptor's source is a man aged 50-60 years with Graves' hyperthyroidism. The chain employs TRBV7-2 and TRBJ1-2; TRBD1 agrees at 7 bases. CDR3 sequence (DNA): TGTGCCAGCAGCTTAGCGCCCAGGGGGTTCTATGGCTACACCTTC. Translation gives CASSLAPRGFYGYTF.